This T cell receptor (beta chain) was sequenced during a study of blood T cell repertoires in COVID-19. Across the whole study: PBMCs, B-cell-depleted T cells, or T cells provided the cDNA or gDNA that made up the material.

While infection was still active, Seattle patients were enrolled and then followed longitudinally. In the authors' workflow: Counts of nucleated cells, estimated from reference gene primer amplification, were obtained. TCRdb's copy holds only in-frame clones and misses some; the assay was immunoSEQ multiplex PCR. V, J and clone size were drawn from that table, and D and trimming were deduced from the DNA. The sample holds 250,000 or so clones, around 86% seen once. Only a few counts were recorded for this clone. Trimming left V 8 bases short and J 3 bases short, with 14 bases between. The CDR3 runs 14 residues. The germline gives CDR1 SNHLY, CDR2 FYNNEI.

The sequence derives from a woman aged 55-70 years with COVID-19, enrolled during active disease. The chain recombines TRBV2 with TRBJ2-1; tentatively, D is TRBD2 (6 bases). Sequencing was performed on peripheral blood. For the CDR3, the DNA is TGTGCCAGCGCGCGGGAAGGCGGCTACAATGAGCAGTTCTTC. It yields the protein CASAREGGYNEQFF. Supplemented by reference TRBV2 and TRBJ2-1, the full variable domain reads EPEVTQTPSHQVTQMGQEVILRCVPISNHLYFYWYRQILGQKVEFLVSFYNNEISEKSEIFDDQFSVERPDGSNFTLKIRSTKLEDSAMYFCASAREGGYNEQFFGPGTRLTVL.